The 11 T cell receptor beta chains given below trace back to one sample, sequenced in a study of blood T cell repertoires in COVID-19. The table came from immunoSEQ multiplex PCR; TCRdb's copy has only in-frame clones and leaves some out. In the table there are around 230,000 clones, roughly four fifths of which are singletons. The specimen sequenced was PBMCs or T cells enriched from blood (not recorded which). The receptors originated from a man aged 40-50 years who had recovered from COVID-19.

This clone was seen only a few times. The chain employs TRBV7-2 and TRBJ1-5; a weak D match, TRBD1 (5 bases). Trimming took off 8 bases at V and 5 bases at J, with 7 bases between the two ends. CDR3 length: 11 amino acids. Germline-derived CDR1 and CDR2 are SGHTA and FQGNSA. The DNA for the CDR3 is TGTGCCAGCGGGGGGGATCAGCCCCAGCATTTT. It is translated as CASGGDQPQHF. The full variable domain, with the rest looked up from reference TRBV7-2 and TRBJ1-5, is GAGVSQSPSNKVTEKGKDVELRCDPISGHTALYWYRQSLGQGLEFLIYFQGNSAPDKSGLPSDRFSAERTGGSVSTLTIQRTQQEDSAVYLCASGGDQPQHFGDGTRLSIL.

The chain combines TRBV7-9 with TRBJ1-1; D uncertain. V dropped 1 base and J dropped 5 bases, with 8 bases sitting between them. CDR1 is SEHNR and CDR2 is FQNEAQ in the germline V gene (reference sequence). The CDR3 runs 13 residues. CDR3 sequence reads: CASSLELRTEAFF. Here the CDR3 DNA reads TGTGCCAGCAGCTTAGAGCTAAGAACTGAAGCTTTCTTT.

J is TRBJ1-2 and V is TRBV4-1, with D tentatively TRBD1 (6 bases). This CDR3 comprises 16 residues. Per the germline V gene, CDR1 is MGHRA and CDR2 is YSYEKL. Trimming removed 0 bases at V and 3 bases at J, with 14 bases between. The CDR3 bases are TGCGCCAGCAGCCAAGATGGGGGGGCGGGAGACTATGGCTACACCTTC. Protein product: CASSQDGGAGDYGYTF.

This chain links TRBV6-6 with TRBJ1-3; D is unresolved. Germline V gives CDR1 MNHNY, CDR2 SVGAGI (reference sequence). The ends were cut back, 6 bases at V and 8 bases at J, with 20 bases in the middle. The CDR3 runs 15 residues. The CDR3 nucleotides read TGTGCCAGCAGGCAACCAACCGCGGGAGCGGACACCATATATTTT. It encodes CASRQPTAGADTIYF.

The V call is TRBV5-6, the J call TRBJ1-2, with 7 bases fitting TRBD1. The CDR3 is 14 residues long. Germline CDR1 reads SGHDT; CDR2 reads YYEEEE. Germline trimming cut 2 bases from V and 3 bases from J; bases unmatched to any gene: 4. CDR3: CASSFDREHYGYTF. The CDR3 region has the DNA TGTGCCAGCAGCTTCGACAGGGAGCACTATGGCTACACCTTC.

V and J are TRBV5-4 and TRBJ2-7; 7 nucleotides align to TRBD1. J was trimmed by 0 bases and V by 6 bases; bases with no gene match: 3. CDR3 length: 13 amino acids. CDR1 is SGHNT and CDR2 is YYREEE in the germline V gene (reference sequence). The CDR3 DNA reads as TGTGCCAGCAACAACAGGGGCTCCTACGAGCAGTACTTC. Residues: CASNNRGSYEQYF. Together with reference TRBV5-4 and TRBJ2-7, the CDR3 gives the full variable domain: ETGVTQSPTHLIKTRGQQVTLRCSSQSGHNTVSWYQQALGQGPQFIFQYYREEENGRGNFPPRFSGLQFPNYSSELNVNALELDDSALYLCASNNRGSYEQYFGPGTRLTVT.

V and J are TRBV19 and TRBJ1-5; 7 nucleotides match TRBD1. Germline CDR1 LNHDA, CDR2 SQIVND (reference sequence). Unmatched junction bases numbered 17, after V lost 9 bases and J lost 9 bases. The CDR3 spans 15 residues. The DNA for the CDR3 is TGTGCCAGCACCTCCGTCACAGGGGATGTCAGGCCCCAGCATTTT. Translation gives CASTSVTGDVRPQHF.

The rearrangement links TRBV4-2 to TRBJ2-1, with D unclear. Trimming cost V 1 base and J 1 base, with 5 bases left between them. Germline CDR1 LGHNA, CDR2 YNFKEQ. This CDR3 has 14 residues. CDR3 nucleotide sequence: TGTGCCAGCAGCCAAGTCGGGTCCTACAATGAGCAGTTCTTC. Its protein product is CASSQVGSYNEQFF.

V usage is TRBV6-5 and J usage is TRBJ1-6, with D possibly TRBD1 on 6 matching bases. The germline gives CDR1 MNHEY, CDR2 SVGAGI. The CDR3 is 13 residues long. With 5 bases removed from V and 9 bases from J, the gap between germline ends came to 11 bases. The CDR3: CASSPEGGSPLHF. The DNA of the CDR3 is TGTGCCAGCAGTCCCGAAGGGGGTTCACCCCTCCACTTT.

In its sample, this clone was seen once. This chain links TRBV5-6 with TRBJ1-2; D may be TRBD1 (6 bases). The germline V gene has CDR1 SGHDT and CDR2 YYEEEE. The CDR3 is 13 amino acids. The ends were cut back, 0 bases at V and 6 bases at J, with 9 bases in the middle. The CDR3, as DNA: TGTGCCAGCAGCTTGGGTGCAGGGGATGGCTACACCTTC. This sequence encodes CASSLGAGDGYTF. Based on the CDR3 plus reference TRBV5-6 and TRBJ1-2, the full variable domain is DAGVTQSPTHLIKTRGQQVTLRCSPKSGHDTVSWYQQALGQGPQFIFQYYEEEERQRGNFPDRFSGHQFPNYSSELNVNALLLGDSALYLCASSLGAGDGYTFGSGTRLTVV.

The chain couples TRBV6-5 to TRBJ2-2, with 7 bases that match TRBD2. CDR3 length equals 12 residues. The J segment lost 8 bases and the V segment lost 6 bases, leaving 3 bases of the junction unmatched. The germline V gene has CDR1 MNHEY and CDR2 SVGAGI. The CDR3 DNA is TGTGCCAGCAGCGAGCGGGGAGGGGAGCTGTTTTTT. This sequence encodes CASSERGGELFF.